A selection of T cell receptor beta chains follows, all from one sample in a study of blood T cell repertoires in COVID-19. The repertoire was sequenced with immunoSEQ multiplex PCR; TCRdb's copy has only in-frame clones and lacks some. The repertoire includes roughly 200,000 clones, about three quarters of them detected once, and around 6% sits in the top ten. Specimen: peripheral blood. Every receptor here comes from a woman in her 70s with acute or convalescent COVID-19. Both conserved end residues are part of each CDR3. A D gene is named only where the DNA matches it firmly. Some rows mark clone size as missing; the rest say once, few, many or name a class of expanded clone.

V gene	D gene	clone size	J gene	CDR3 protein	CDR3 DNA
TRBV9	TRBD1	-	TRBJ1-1	CASSVWETGGQAFF	TGTGCCAGCAGCGTCTGGGAGACAGGGGGACAAGCTTTCTTT
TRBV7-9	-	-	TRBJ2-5	CASRRVETQYF	TGTGCCAGCAGGCGGGTGGAGACCCAGTACTTC
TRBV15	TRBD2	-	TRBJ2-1	CATSREAGVSYNEQFF	TGTGCCACCAGCAGAGAGGCGGGGGTATCCTACAATGAGCAGTTCTTC
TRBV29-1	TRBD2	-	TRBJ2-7	CSGGGGSKYEQYF	TGCAGCGGCGGGGGGGGGAGTAAGTACGAGCAGTACTTC
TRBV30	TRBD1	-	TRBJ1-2	CAWIPDRGDGYTF	TGTGCCTGGATTCCGGACAGGGGAGATGGCTACACCTTC
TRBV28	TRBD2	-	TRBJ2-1	CASSPQLAGYNEQFF	TGTGCCAGCAGTCCCCAACTAGCGGGATACAATGAGCAGTTCTTC
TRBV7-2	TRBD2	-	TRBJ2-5	CASSLWGLAETGPQETQYF	TGTGCCAGCAGCTTATGGGGACTAGCGGAGACAGGTCCCCAAGAGACCCAGTACTTC
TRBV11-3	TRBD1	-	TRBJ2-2	CASSPRTGKGTGELFF	TGTGCCAGCAGCCCCCGGACAGGGAAGGGAACCGGGGAGCTGTTTTTT
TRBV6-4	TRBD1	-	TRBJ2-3	CASSEGQGADTQYF	TGTGCCAGCAGTGAGGGACAGGGGGCAGATACGCAGTATTTT
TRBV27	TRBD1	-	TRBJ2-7	CASSGTGDGHEQYF	TGTGCCAGCAGTGGGACAGGGGACGGCCACGAGCAGTACTTC
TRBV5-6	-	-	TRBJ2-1	CASSLIPAASNEQFF	TGTGCCAGCAGCTTAATTCCTGCCGCCAGCAATGAGCAGTTCTTC
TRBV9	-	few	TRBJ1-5	CASSVGQGNQPQHF	TGTGCCAGCAGCGTAGGTCAGGGCAATCAGCCCCAGCATTTT
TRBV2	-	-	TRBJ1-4	CASSDWAGGNEKLFF	TGTGCCAGCAGTGACTGGGCAGGTGGTAATGAAAAACTGTTTTTT
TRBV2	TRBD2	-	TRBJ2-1	CASSEELADYNEQFF	TGTGCCAGCAGTGAAGAACTAGCGGACTACAATGAGCAGTTCTTC
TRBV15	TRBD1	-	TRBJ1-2	CATSRDRVGGYTF	TGTGCCACCAGCCGGGACAGGGTCGGGGGCTACACCTTC
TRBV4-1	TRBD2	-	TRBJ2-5	CASSHGTSGVYQETQYF	TGCGCCAGCAGCCACGGGACTAGCGGAGTGTACCAAGAGACCCAGTACTTC
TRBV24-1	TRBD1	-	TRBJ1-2	CATSDAGQGPGEYGYTF	TGTGCCACCAGTGATGCGGGACAGGGTCCGGGAGAATATGGCTACACCTTC
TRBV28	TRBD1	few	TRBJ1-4	CASSSGGQGVRQKLFF	TGTGCCAGCAGTTCTGGGGGACAGGGGGTTAGGCAAAAACTGTTTTTT
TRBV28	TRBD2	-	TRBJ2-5	CASSSLDSGRWGETQYF	TGTGCCAGCAGTTCACTCGATAGCGGGAGATGGGGGGAGACCCAGTACTTC
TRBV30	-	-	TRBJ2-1	CAWGRYNEQFF	TGTGCCTGGGGTCGTTACAATGAGCAGTTCTTC
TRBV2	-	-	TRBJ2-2	CASRERAGYPTGELFF	TGTGCCAGCAGGGAAAGGGCGGGGTACCCCACCGGGGAGCTGTTTTTT
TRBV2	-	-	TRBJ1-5	CASSEAPGVGQPQHF	TGTGCCAGCAGTGAAGCCCCAGGGGTGGGTCAGCCCCAGCATTTT
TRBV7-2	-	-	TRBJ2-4	CASSTAVAKNIQYF	TGTGCCAGCAGCACAGCTGTAGCCAAAAACATTCAGTACTTC
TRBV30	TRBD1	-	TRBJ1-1	CARDRGENTEAFF	TGTGCCCGGGACAGGGGAGAGAACACTGAAGCTTTCTTT
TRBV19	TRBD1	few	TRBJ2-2	CASSFGTGNTGELFF	TGTGCCAGTAGCTTTGGGACAGGCAACACCGGGGAGCTGTTTTTT
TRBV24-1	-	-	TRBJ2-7	CATSAPGSNEQYF	TGTGCCACCAGTGCCCCAGGGTCAAACGAGCAGTACTTC
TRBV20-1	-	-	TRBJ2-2	CSASVRDKNTGELFF	TGCAGTGCTAGTGTCCGGGACAAGAACACCGGGGAGCTGTTTTTT
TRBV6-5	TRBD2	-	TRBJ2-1	CASSFQGLAGYNEQFF	TGTGCCAGCAGTTTTCAGGGACTAGCGGGATATAATGAGCAGTTCTTC
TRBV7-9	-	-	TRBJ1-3	CASSEGQSGNTIYF	TGTGCCAGCAGCGAAGGACAGTCCGGAAACACCATATATTTT
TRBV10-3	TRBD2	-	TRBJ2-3	CAIMSRTSGPDTQYF	TGTGCCATCATGTCGCGGACTAGCGGACCAGATACGCAGTATTTT